A single sample is the source of the 18 T cell receptor beta chains below, sequenced in a study of identical twins. TCRdb re-called the 5' RACE reads through MiXCR, storing one row per CDR3 protein. Of about 340,000 distinct CDR3 sequences listed, roughly 10% were seen once; the top ten hold approximately 8.9%. The sequencing sample was made of naive T cells sorted from blood. These receptor sequences come from a woman between 50 and 59 years old in good health.

This clonotype was recorded many times. The chain joins TRBV7-8 to TRBJ2-3, with 13 bases aligning to TRBD2. Looked up from germline, CDR1 is SGHVS and CDR2 is FQNEAQ. Germline trimming cut 5 bases from V and 4 bases from J; bases unmatched to any gene: 9. The CDR3 extends over 17 amino acids. CDR3 bases: TGTGCCAGCAGCCCCCGGACTAGCGGGAGTATCGCAGATACGCAGTATTTT. This encodes CASSPRTSGSIADTQYF.

This clonotype was observed a few times. V and J are TRBV2 and TRBJ2-6, with TRBD2 matching over 7 bases. Germline V gene lookup returns CDR1 SNHLY and CDR2 FYNNEI. The ends lost 6 bases at V and 0 bases at J; junction bases unmatched: 11. This CDR3 is built from 18 residues. CDR3: CASRGTKVGRSGANVLTF. In nucleotides, the CDR3 is TGTGCCAGCAGGGGGACTAAAGTTGGGCGCTCTGGGGCCAACGTCCTGACTTTC.

CDR3 DNA: TGCGCCAGCAGCGGAGTAGCGGGGGAAGTTTACACCGGGGAGCTGTTTTTT. It specifies CASSGVAGEVYTGELFF. The chain employs TRBV5-1 and TRBJ2-2; 9 bases line up with TRBD2. This CDR3 region has 17 residues. J lost 3 bases, V lost 4 bases, and 10 bases had no gene match. Per germline, CDR1 SGHRS and CDR2 YFSETQ.

In its sample, this clonotype was seen a few times. The chain employs TRBV11-2 and TRBJ2-4; 7 nucleotides line up with TRBD2. The CDR3 length is 16 residues. The J segment lost 1 base and the V segment lost 0 bases, leaving 3 bases of the junction unmatched. In germline, CDR1 is SGHAT, CDR2 FQNNGV. Written as DNA, the CDR3 is TGTGCCAGCAGCTTAGAGGGAGGGCGGGCCAAAAACATTCAGTACTTC. Protein sequence: CASSLEGGRAKNIQYF.

This clonotype was observed at least ten times. J is TRBJ2-1 and V is TRBV29-1; D may be TRBD1 (5 bases). The CDR3 has 15 residues. The V gene lost 7 bases and the J gene lost 1 base, with 17 bases spanning the gap. CDR1 and CDR2 from the germline V gene are SQVTM and ANQGSEA. The CDR3 coding sequence is TGCAGCGGTGGGTACAGACAGTTTTCCTACAATGAGCAGTTCTTC. This codes for CSGGYRQFSYNEQFF.

The chain recombines TRBV27 with TRBJ2-1; the match to TRBD2 covers 8 bases. The CDR3 is 14 amino acids. V was pared by 5 bases and J by 5 bases, with 5 bases of the junction left unmatched. Germline V gene lookup returns CDR1 MNHEY and CDR2 SMNVEV (reference sequence). The CDR3 region has the DNA TGTGCCAGCAGTCGGACTAGCAGGAACAATGAGCAGTTCTTC. Its translation is CASSRTSRNNEQFF.

CDR3 sequence: CASSFDREAYEQYF. CDR3 sequence (DNA): TGTGCCAGTAGCTTCGACAGGGAGGCCTACGAGCAGTACTTC. The chain carries TRBV19 and TRBJ2-7, with D maybe TRBD1 (7 bases). Deletions cut 6 bases from V and 2 bases from J, with 14 bases between. The CDR3 length is 14 residues. Germline CDR1 reads LNHDA; CDR2 reads SQIVND (reference sequence).

This clonotype was observed a handful of times. The chain uses TRBV10-1 and TRBJ2-2; tentative D call: TRBD2 (5 bases). From germline, CDR1 is WNHNN and CDR2 SYGVQD (reference sequence). The CDR3 loop spans 13 amino acids. Trimming left V 4 bases short and J 6 bases short, with 9 bases between. The CDR3, as DNA: TGCGCCAGCAGTGCGTACGGGGCCGGGGAGCTGTTTTTT. It specifies CASSAYGAGELFF.

A few counts support this clonotype. J is TRBJ2-7 and V is TRBV2, with a possible D match to TRBD2 (5 bases). Trimming took off 8 bases at V and 4 bases at J, with 12 bases between the two ends. This CDR3 has 12 residues. Per germline, CDR1 SNHLY and CDR2 FYNNEI. CDR3: CASEEGSYEQYF. CDR3 coding DNA: TGTGCCAGCGAAGAAGGGAGTTACGAGCAGTACTTC. Filled out from reference TRBV2 and TRBJ2-7, the complete variable domain reads EPEVTQTPSHQVTQMGQEVILRCVPISNHLYFYWYRQILGQKVEFLVSFYNNEISEKSEIFDDQFSVERPDGSNFTLKIRSTKLEDSAMYFCASEEGSYEQYFGPGTRLTVT.

This clonotype showed up just a few times. The gene calls are TRBV7-3 and TRBJ2-5, with TRBD1 matching over 8 bases. The length of the CDR3 is 16 residues. The germline V gene has CDR1 SGHTA and CDR2 FQGTGA. Germline trimming cut 5 bases from V and 2 bases from J; bases unmatched to any gene: 10. CDR3 in amino acids: CASSPTGTGGQETQYF. CDR3 bases: TGTGCCAGCAGCCCCACCGGGACAGGCGGTCAAGAGACCCAGTACTTC.

This rearrangement joins TRBV5-1 to TRBJ2-1; D uncertain. V was trimmed by 3 bases and J by 7 bases, leaving 14 bases between them. This CDR3 is built from 14 residues. Looked up from germline, CDR1 is SGHRS and CDR2 is YFSETQ. This chain's CDR3 is CASSSSHLPNEQFF. The CDR3 DNA follows: TGCGCCAGCAGCTCTAGTCACTTACCGAATGAGCAGTTCTTC.

This clonotype was picked up a small number of times. The V call is TRBV3-1, the J call TRBJ1-4, with a tentative D call TRBD1 (5 bases). Trimming took 0 bases from V and 3 from J, leaving 11 bases between them. CDR1 and CDR2 (germline): LGHDT, YNNKEL (reference sequence). CDR3 size: 16 residues. CDR3 loop: CASSQDWGTANEKLFF. The CDR3 nucleotides are TGTGCCAGCAGCCAAGATTGGGGGACTGCTAATGAAAAACTGTTTTTT.

This clonotype was counted many times. CDR3 nucleotides: TGCGCCAGCAGTCCCCTGGGGGGCGATTACTCTTACGAGCAGTACTTC. Protein: CASSPLGGDYSYEQYF. V gene TRBV5-1 combines with J gene TRBJ2-7; D is perhaps TRBD1 or TRBD2 (6 bases each). In germline, CDR1 is SGHRS, CDR2 YFSETQ. This CDR3 has 16 amino acids. V was shortened by 5 bases and J by 4 bases, with 22 bases between the two germline ends. Variable domain in full (rest from reference TRBV5-1 and TRBJ2-7): KAGVTQTPRYLIKTRGQQVTLSCSPISGHRSVSWYQQTPGQGLQFLFEYFSETQRNKGNFPGRFSGRQFSNSRSEMNVSTLELGDSALYLCASSPLGGDYSYEQYFGPGTRLTVT.

This clonotype was found many times. CDR3 nucleotides: TGTGCCAGCAGTTTATCTGGATTTACAGATACGCAGTATTTT. It specifies CASSLSGFTDTQYF. The chain employs TRBV27 and TRBJ2-3; D unresolved. Trimming took 0 bases from V and 3 from J, leaving 7 bases between them. Germline V gives CDR1 MNHEY, CDR2 SMNVEV (reference sequence). The CDR3 spans 14 residues.

This clonotype was seen ten or more times. This chain connects TRBV11-2 to TRBJ2-3; D call uncertain. The CDR3 has 13 residues. Germline V lookup: CDR1 SGHAT, CDR2 FQNNGV. The V end was cut by 3 bases, the J end by 6 bases, with 10 bases between. Here the CDR3 reads CASSLVMGDTQYF. The CDR3 DNA follows: TGTGCCAGCAGCTTGGTAATGGGGGATACGCAGTATTTT.

In this sample, this clonotype turned up many times. The CDR3 loop is CSVVQGRETQYF. In DNA form, the CDR3 reads TGCAGCGTCGTACAGGGTCGGGAGACCCAGTACTTC. The chain is built from TRBV29-1 and TRBJ2-5, with a tentative D call TRBD1 (6 bases). V was shortened by 6 bases and J by 5 bases, with 13 bases between the two germline ends. Germline CDR1 reads SQVTM; CDR2 reads ANQGSEA. This CDR3 contains 12 residues.

The table lists this clonotype with many counts. The chain is built from TRBV5-1 and TRBJ1-1; D not certain. V lost 0 bases and J 1 base, leaving 10 bases between the germline ends. Looked up from germline, CDR1 is SGHRS and CDR2 is YFSETQ. CDR3 length: 15 amino acids. The DNA of the CDR3 is TGCGCCAGCAGCTTGGTAGTTCCGGGGAACACTGAAGCTTTCTTT. Translating gives CASSLVVPGNTEAFF.

The V call is TRBV15, the J call TRBJ2-1; D remains ambiguous. The CDR3 is made up of 13 amino acids. V lost 2 bases to trimming and J lost 6 bases, with 8 bases between them. Germline CDR1 is LNHNV and CDR2 is YYDKDF (reference sequence). CDR3 DNA sequence: TGTGCCACCAGCAGAACATCTGTCAATGAGCAGTTCTTC. This translates into CATSRTSVNEQFF.